This TCR beta chain was retrieved from a study of molecular identifiers for immune sequencing clone quantification. Previously reported methods and listed TCR primers produced the bulk TCR libraries. MiXCR was run by TCRdb on the PCR reads, yielding one entry per CDR3 protein. Here the sample spans just under 650,000 distinct CDR3 sequences, 20% being singletons. This clonotype occurred a few times. The CDR3 extends over 13 amino acids. The authors sorted naive CD8 T cells as CD8+CD4-CCR7+CD45RA+. The genes are TRBV21-1 and TRBJ2-7; TRBD1, the table's D call, was not compared with the DNA. TRBV21-1 corresponds to a pseudogene. The TCR originated in a human donor in good health. Some libraries in this study had Jurkat cell RNA spiked in. Input material: naive CD8+ T cells from blood, with Jurkat cell RNA spiked in. Sample subset: FACS-sorted CD8+CD4-CCR7+CD45RA+ naive T cells. DNA for the CDR3: TGTGCCAGCAGCAAGTCAGGGAAATACGAGCAGTACTTC. Its translation is CASSKSGKYEQYF.